This entry features one TCR beta chain sequence. The assay was immunoSEQ multiplex PCR, and TCRdb's table has in-frame clones only and misses some. The sample consists of some 45,000 clones, 88% of them appearing once. The data are from a study of blood T cell repertoires in COVID-19. Study context: Sources were T cells, B-cell-depleted T cells, or PBMCs; the material itself was cDNA or gDNA.

V dropped 3 bases and J dropped 2 bases, with 12 bases sitting between them. This CDR3 has 15 amino acids. CDR1 and CDR2 (germline): SGHDT, YYEEEE. Sequenced material: peripheral blood. This TCR derives from a human donor in a cohort sampled during active COVID-19. The rearrangement links TRBV5-6 to TRBJ1-3; D not resolved. CDR3 region: CASSSEWRAGNTIYF. CDR3 in DNA: TGTGCCAGCAGCTCAGAGTGGCGGGCTGGAAACACCATATATTTT.